Sequencing of this T cell receptor beta chain was carried out in a study of blood T cell repertoires in COVID-19. Sequenced by immunoSEQ multiplex PCR; TCRdb stores in-frame clones only, minus some. This table holds 250,000 to 350,000 clones, roughly 86% found once. V lost 5 bases to trimming and J lost 6 bases, with 19 bases between them. Germline loops: CDR1 MNHEY, CDR2 SVGAGI. The CDR3 covers 15 residues. Adults between about 18 and 95 years of age took part from about two dozen US areas. Each participant's cohort was designated according to participant-reported clinical history. Two consecutive negative NP/OP PCR tests, clearance, or resolved symptoms defined Cohort 3 recovery.

The chain has TRBV6-5 and TRBJ1-1; D is unclear. The source is a woman aged 30 to 39 who had recovered from COVID-19. The sequenced material came from PBMCs or T cells enriched from blood (not recorded which). CDR3 residues: CASSRRTRGIAEAFF. The CDR3 DNA sequence: TGTGCCAGCAGTCGGAGGACTCGAGGGATCGCTGAAGCTTTCTTT.